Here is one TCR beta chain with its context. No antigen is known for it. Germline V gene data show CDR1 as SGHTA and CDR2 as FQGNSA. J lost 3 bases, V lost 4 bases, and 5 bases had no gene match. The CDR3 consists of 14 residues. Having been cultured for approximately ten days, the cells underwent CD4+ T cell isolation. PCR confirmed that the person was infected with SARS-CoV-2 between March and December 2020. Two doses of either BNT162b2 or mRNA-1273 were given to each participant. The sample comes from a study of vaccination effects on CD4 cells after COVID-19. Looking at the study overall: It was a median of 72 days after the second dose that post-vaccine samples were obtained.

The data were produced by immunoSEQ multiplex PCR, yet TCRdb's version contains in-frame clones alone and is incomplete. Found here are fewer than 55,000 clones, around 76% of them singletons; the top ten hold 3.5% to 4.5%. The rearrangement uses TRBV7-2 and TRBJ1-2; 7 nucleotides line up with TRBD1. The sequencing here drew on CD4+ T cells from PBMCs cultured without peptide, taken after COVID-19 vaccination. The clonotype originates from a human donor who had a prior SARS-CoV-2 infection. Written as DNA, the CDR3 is TGTGCCAGCAGCTCACAGGGGTTGGACTATGGCTACACCTTC. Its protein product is CASSSQGLDYGYTF.